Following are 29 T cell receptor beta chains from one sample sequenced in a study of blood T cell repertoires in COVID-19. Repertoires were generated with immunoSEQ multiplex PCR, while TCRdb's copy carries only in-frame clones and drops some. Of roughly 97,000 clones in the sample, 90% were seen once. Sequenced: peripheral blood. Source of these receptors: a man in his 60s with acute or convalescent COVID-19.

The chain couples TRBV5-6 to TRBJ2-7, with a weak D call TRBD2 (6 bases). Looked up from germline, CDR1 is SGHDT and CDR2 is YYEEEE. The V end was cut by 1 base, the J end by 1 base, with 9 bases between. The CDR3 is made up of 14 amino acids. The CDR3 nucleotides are TGTGCCAGCAGCTTGAAAGGGACTTCCTACGAGCAGTACTTC. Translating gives CASSLKGTSYEQYF.

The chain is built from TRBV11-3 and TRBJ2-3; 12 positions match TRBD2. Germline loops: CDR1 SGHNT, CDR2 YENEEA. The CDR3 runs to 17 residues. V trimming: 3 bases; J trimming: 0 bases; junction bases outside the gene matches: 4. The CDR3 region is CASSLKLAGGSTDTQYF. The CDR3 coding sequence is TGTGCCAGCAGCTTGAAACTAGCGGGGGGAAGCACAGATACGCAGTATTTT.

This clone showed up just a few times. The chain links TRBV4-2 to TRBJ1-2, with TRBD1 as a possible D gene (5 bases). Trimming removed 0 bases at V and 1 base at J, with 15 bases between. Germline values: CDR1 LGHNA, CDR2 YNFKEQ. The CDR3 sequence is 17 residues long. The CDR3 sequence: CASSQDPGEKYNYGYTF. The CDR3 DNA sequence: TGTGCCAGCAGCCAAGACCCGGGGGAGAAATATAACTATGGCTACACCTTC.

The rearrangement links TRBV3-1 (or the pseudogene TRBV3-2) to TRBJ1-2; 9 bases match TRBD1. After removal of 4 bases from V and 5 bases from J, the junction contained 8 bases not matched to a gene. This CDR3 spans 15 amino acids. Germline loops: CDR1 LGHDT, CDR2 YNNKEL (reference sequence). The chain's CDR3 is CASSLLTGGSYGYTF. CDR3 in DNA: TGTGCCAGCAGCCTCTTGACAGGGGGGAGTTATGGCTACACCTTC.

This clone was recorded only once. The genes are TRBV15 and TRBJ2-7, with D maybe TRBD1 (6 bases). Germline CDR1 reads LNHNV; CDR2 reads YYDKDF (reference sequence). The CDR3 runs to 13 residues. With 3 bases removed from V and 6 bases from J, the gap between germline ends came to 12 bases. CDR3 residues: CATSRNTGPEQYV. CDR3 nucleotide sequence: TGTGCCACCAGCAGGAATACAGGGCCCGAGCAGTACGTC.

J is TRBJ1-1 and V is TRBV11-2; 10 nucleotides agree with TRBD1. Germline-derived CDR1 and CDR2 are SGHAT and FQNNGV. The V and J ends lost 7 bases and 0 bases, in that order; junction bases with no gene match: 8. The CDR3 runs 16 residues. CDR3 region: CASIPSGTGVNTEAFF. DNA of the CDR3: TGTGCCAGCATCCCCTCAGGGACAGGGGTGAACACTGAAGCTTTCTTT.

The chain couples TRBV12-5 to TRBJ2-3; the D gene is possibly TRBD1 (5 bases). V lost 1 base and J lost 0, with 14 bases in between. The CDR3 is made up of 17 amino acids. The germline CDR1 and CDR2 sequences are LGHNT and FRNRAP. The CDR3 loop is CASGLAQGWVSTDTQYF. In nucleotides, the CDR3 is TGTGCTAGTGGTTTGGCGCAGGGATGGGTTAGCACAGATACGCAGTATTTT.

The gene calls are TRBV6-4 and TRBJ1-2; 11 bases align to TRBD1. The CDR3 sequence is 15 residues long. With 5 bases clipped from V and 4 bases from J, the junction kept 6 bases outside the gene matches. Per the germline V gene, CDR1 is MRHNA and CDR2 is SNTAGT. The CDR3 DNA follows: TGTGCCAGCAGTCCTTGGACAGGGGGCGGCTATGGCTACACCTTC. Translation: CASSPWTGGGYGYTF.

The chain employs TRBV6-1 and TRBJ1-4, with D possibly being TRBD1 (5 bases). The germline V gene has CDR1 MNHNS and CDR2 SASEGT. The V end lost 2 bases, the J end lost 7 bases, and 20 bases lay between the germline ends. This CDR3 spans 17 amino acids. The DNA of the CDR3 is TGTGCCAGCAGTGAAATCTCCTATCTGGGGGGGAGTGAAAAACTGTTTTTT. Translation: CASSEISYLGGSEKLFF.

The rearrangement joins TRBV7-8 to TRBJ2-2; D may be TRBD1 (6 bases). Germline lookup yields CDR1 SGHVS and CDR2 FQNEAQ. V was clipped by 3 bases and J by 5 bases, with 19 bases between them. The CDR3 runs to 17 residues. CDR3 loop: CASSLVLVQGKTGELFF. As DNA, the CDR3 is TGTGCCAGCAGCTTGGTTTTAGTACAGGGCAAGACCGGGGAGCTGTTTTTT.

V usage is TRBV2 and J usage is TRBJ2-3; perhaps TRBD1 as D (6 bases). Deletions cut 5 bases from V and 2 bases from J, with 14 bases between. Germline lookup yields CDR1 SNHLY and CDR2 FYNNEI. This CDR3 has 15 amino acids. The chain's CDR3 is CASSRDKISTDTQYF. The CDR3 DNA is TGTGCCAGCAGTCGGGACAAGATATCCACAGATACGCAGTATTTT.

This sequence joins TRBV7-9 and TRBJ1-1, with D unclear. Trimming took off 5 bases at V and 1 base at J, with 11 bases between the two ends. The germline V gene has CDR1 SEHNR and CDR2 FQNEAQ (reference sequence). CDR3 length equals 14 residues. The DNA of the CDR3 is TGTGCCAGCAGCGAAACCCAACAGAACACTGAAGCTTTCTTT. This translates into CASSETQQNTEAFF.

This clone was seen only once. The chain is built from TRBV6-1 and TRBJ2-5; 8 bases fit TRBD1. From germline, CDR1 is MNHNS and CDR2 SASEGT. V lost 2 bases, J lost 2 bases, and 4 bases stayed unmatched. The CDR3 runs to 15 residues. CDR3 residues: CASSEWWDRQETQYF. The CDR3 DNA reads TGTGCCAGCAGTGAATGGTGGGACAGGCAAGAGACCCAGTACTTC.

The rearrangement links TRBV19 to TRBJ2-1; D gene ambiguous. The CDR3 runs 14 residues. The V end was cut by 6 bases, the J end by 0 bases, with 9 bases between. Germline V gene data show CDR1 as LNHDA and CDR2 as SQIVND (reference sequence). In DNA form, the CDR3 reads TGTGCCAGTAGCAGACAACTCTCCTACAATGAGCAGTTCTTC. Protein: CASSRQLSYNEQFF.

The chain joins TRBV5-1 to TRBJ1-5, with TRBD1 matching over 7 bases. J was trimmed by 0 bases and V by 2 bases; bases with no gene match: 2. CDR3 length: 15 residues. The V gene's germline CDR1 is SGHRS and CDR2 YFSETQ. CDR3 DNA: TGCGCCAGCAGCTTAACAGGGGATAGCAATCAGCCCCAGCATTTT. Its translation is CASSLTGDSNQPQHF.

The CDR3 DNA sequence: TGTGCCAGCAGCTTTGGGCAGGGGGCGGCCCGGGTCGGCTACACCTTC. Protein sequence: CASSFGQGAARVGYTF. The chain combines TRBV7-2 with TRBJ1-2; 8 bases line up with TRBD1. The J segment lost 8 bases and the V segment lost 3 bases, leaving 14 bases of the junction unmatched. This CDR3 spans 16 amino acids. Germline V gene lookup returns CDR1 SGHTA and CDR2 FQGNSA.

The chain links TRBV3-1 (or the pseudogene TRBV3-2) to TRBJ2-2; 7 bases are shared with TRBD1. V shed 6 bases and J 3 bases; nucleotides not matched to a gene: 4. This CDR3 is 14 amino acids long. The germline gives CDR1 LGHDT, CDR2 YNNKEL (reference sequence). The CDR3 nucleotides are TGTGCCAGCAGACCCGACAGGGACACCGGGGAGCTGTTTTTT. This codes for CASRPDRDTGELFF.

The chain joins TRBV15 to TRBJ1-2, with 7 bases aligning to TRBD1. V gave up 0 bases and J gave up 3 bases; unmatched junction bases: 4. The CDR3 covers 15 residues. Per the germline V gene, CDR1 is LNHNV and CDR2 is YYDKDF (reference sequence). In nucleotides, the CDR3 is TGTGCCACCAGCAGAGATACGACAGGGTACTATGGCTACACCTTC. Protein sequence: CATSRDTTGYYGYTF.

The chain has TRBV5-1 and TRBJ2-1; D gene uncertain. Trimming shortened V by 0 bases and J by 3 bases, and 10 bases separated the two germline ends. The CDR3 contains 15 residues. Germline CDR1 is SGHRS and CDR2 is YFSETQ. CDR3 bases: TGCGCCAGCAGCTTGGATGGCAATTACTACAATGAGCAGTTCTTC. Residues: CASSLDGNYYNEQFF.

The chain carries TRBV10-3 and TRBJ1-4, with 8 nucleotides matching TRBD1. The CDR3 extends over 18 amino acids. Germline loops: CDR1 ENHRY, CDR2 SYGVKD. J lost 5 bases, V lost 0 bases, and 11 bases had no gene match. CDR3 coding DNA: TGTGCCATCAGTGAGTCGAGGTTGGGGCAGGGGGCGAATGAAAAACTGTTTTTT. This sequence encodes CAISESRLGQGANEKLFF.

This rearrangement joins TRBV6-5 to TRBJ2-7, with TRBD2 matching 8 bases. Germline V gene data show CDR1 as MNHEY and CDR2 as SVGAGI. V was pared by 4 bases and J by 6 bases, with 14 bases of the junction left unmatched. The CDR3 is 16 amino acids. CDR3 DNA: TGTGCCAGCAGTTTCTGGAGGCGGGGGGATCCTCGCGAGCAGTACTTC. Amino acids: CASSFWRRGDPREQYF.

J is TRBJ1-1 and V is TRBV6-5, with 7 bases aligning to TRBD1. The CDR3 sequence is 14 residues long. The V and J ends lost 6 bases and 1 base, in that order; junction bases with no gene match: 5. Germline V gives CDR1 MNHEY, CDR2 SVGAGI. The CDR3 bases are TGTGCCAGCAGGAGTACAGGGGCGAACACTGAAGCTTTCTTT. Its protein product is CASRSTGANTEAFF.

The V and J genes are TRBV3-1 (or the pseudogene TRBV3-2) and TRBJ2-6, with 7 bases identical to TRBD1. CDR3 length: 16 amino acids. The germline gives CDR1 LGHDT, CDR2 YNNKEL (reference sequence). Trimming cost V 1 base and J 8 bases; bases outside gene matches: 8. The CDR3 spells CASSQVWTGVSNVLTF. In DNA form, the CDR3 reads TGTGCCAGCAGCCAAGTCTGGACAGGAGTTTCCAACGTCCTGACTTTC.

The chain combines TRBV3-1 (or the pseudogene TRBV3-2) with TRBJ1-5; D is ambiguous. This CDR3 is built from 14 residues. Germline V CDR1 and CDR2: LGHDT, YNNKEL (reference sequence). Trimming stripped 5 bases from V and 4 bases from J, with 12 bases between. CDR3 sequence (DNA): TGTGCCAGCAGCTACGGAGGTGGGAATCAGCCCCAGCATTTT. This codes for CASSYGGGNQPQHF.

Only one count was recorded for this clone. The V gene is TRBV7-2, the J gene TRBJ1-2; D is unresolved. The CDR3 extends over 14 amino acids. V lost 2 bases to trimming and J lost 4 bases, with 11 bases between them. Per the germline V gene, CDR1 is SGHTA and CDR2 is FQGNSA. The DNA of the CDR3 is TGTGCCAGCAGCTTAAGTCCCGGGATCTATGGCTACACCTTC. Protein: CASSLSPGIYGYTF. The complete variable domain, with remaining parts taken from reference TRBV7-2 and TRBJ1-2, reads GAGVSQSPSNKVTEKGKDVELRCDPISGHTALYWYRQSLGQGLEFLIYFQGNSAPDKSGLPSDRFSAERTGGSVSTLTIQRTQQEDSAVYLCASSLSPGIYGYTFGSGTRLTVV.

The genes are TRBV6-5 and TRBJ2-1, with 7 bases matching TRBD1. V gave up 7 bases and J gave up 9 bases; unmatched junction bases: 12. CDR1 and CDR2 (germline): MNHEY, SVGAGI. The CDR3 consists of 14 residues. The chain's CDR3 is CASTPTGNYGEQFF. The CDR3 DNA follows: TGTGCCAGCACCCCGACAGGGAATTATGGTGAGCAGTTCTTC.

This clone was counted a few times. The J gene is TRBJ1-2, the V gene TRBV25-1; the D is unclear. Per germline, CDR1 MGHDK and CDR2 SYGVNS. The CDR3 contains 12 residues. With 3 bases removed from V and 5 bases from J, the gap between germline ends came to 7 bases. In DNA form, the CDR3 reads TGTGCCAGCAGTGATGGTAGATATGGCTACACCTTC. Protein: CASSDGRYGYTF.

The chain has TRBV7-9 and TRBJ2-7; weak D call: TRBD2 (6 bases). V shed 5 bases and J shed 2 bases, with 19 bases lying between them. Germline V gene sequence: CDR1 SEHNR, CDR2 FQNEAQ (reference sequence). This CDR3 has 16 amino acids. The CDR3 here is CASSLGGTLATYEQYF. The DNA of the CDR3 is TGTGCCAGCAGCCTCGGCGGGACCTTGGCCACCTACGAGCAGTACTTC.

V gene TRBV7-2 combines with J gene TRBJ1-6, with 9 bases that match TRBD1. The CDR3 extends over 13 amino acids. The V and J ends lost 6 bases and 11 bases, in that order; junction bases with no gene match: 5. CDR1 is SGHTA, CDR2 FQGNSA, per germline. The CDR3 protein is CASRTTGGAPLHF. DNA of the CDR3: TGTGCCAGCAGGACGACAGGGGGTGCACCCCTCCACTTT.